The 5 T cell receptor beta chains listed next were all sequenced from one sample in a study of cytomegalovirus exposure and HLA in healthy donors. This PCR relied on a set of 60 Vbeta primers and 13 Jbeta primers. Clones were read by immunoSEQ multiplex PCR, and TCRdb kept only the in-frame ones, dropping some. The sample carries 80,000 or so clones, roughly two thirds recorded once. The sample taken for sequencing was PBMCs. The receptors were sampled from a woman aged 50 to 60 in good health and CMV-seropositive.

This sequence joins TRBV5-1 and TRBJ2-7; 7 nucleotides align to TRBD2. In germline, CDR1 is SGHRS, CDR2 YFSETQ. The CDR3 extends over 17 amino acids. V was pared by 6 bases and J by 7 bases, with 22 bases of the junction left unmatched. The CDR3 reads CASTLGGYKRGAGEQYF. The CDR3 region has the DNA TGCGCCAGCACATTGGGGGGATACAAGCGGGGTGCAGGGGAGCAGTACTTC.

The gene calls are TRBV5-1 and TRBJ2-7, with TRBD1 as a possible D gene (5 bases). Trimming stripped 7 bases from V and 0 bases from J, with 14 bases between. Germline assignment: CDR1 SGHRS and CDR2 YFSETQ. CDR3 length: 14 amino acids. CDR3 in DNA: TGCGCCAGCCGGGTCCAGGGAAGCTCCTACGAGCAGTACTTC. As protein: CASRVQGSSYEQYF.

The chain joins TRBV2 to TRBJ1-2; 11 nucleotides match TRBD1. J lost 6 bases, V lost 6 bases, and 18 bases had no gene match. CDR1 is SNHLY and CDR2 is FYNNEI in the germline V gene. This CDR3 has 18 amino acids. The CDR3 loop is CASSALGQGGYITNGYTF. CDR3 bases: TGTGCCAGCAGCGCCCTGGGACAGGGGGGCTACATAACCAATGGCTACACCTTC.

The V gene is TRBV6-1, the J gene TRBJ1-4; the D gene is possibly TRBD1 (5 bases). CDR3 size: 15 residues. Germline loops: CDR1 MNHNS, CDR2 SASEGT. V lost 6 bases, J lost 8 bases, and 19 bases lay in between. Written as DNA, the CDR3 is TGTGCCAGCAGCCTAGGCGGGGGAATAGGGGAAAAACTGTTTTTT. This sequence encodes CASSLGGGIGEKLFF.

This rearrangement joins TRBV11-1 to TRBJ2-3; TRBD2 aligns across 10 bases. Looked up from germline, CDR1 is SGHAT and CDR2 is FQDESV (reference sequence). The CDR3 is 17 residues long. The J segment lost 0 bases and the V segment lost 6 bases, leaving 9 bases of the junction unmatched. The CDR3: CASRSDASGGSTDTQYF. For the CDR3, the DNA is TGTGCCAGCAGATCCGATGCTAGCGGGGGCAGCACAGATACGCAGTATTTT.